What follows describes a single T cell receptor (beta chain). Profiling relied on immunoSEQ multiplex PCR, and the TCRdb table lists in-frame clones only, not all of them. The sample lists 250,000 or so clones, over 80% occurring once. The entry originates in a study of blood T cell repertoires in COVID-19. V was trimmed by 8 bases and J by 4 bases, leaving 9 bases between them. The CDR3 is made up of 12 amino acids. Germline assignment: CDR1 MDHEN and CDR2 SYDVKM. The TCR originated in a woman in her thirties with acute COVID-19. J is TRBJ2-1 and V is TRBV28; D not certain. The sample comprised PBMCs or T cells enriched from blood (not recorded which). The CDR3 spells CASPSAYNEQFF. DNA of the CDR3: TGTGCCAGCCCCTCAGCGTACAATGAGCAGTTCTTC.